This T cell receptor beta chain comes out of a study of blood T cell repertoires in COVID-19. Across the study: Sites across the United States, Italy and Spain contributed samples from acute and convalescent COVID-19. From T cells, B-cell-depleted T cells, or PBMCs came the material, which was cDNA or gDNA.

The cohort comprised adults aged 18 to 89 years residing in approximately 25 US areas. Participants' reported clinical history set cohort assignment. V gave up 6 bases and J gave up 4 bases; unmatched junction bases: 7. Germline V gene data show CDR1 as MNHEY and CDR2 as SVGEGT. The length of the CDR3 is 14 residues. TCRdb's copy holds only in-frame clones and misses some; the assay was immunoSEQ multiplex PCR. The repertoire holds 370,000 or so clones, around 87% seen once, with 1.3% in the top ten. Sequencing used PBMCs or T cells enriched from blood (not recorded which). The clonotype was recovered from a man aged 30 to 39 who had recovered from COVID-19. V gene TRBV6-2 or TRBV6-3 combines with J gene TRBJ1-1; 8 nucleotides line up with TRBD1. CDR3 bases: TGTGCCAGCAGCCGGACAGGGATAGGCACTGAAGCTTTCTTT. Translated, it gives CASSRTGIGTEAFF.